This TCR beta chain appears in the sequencing data of a study of cytomegalovirus exposure and HLA in healthy donors. For the study at large: Researchers previously reported finding about 110 million unique TCR beta sequences from approximately 190 million T cells. Clustering assigned 81% of the approximately 400 genotyped donors to the Caucasian-associated ancestry cluster. Broader study findings: Under in vitro conditions, a few CMV-associated chains were confirmed as specific for CMV antigens. Later analysis revealed greater clonal expansion in HLA-associated TCR beta chains than in equally common others.

PCR employed 60 Vbeta and 13 Jbeta primers. The repertoire was sequenced with immunoSEQ multiplex PCR; TCRdb's copy has only in-frame clones and lacks some. The data show more than 95,000 clones, 70% to 80% seen once. Concerning this clone: No antigen is known for it.

There are 15 residues in the CDR3. Germline-derived CDR1 and CDR2 are LGHNA and YNFKEQ. V lost 0 bases, J lost 4 bases, and 12 bases lay in between. The V and J genes are TRBV4-2 and TRBJ1-1; D is possibly TRBD1 (5 bases). Sequences were obtained from PBMCs. This TCR derives from a woman aged 50 to 60 in good health and CMV-seropositive. The CDR3 DNA is TGTGCCAGCAGCCAAGAATTTGCAGGGCCCACTGAAGCTTTCTTT. It encodes CASSQEFAGPTEAFF.